The rows below give T cell receptor beta chains drawn from one sample of a study of Graves' ophthalmopathy and Graves' hyperthyroidism. Via MiXCR, TCRdb re-called the multiplex PCR reads, giving one row per CDR3 protein. The table records roughly 420,000 distinct CDR3 sequences, around 20% of them present only once. Sample: peripheral blood. Receptors were obtained from a woman aged 18-30 years with stable Graves' hyperthyroidism. Each CDR3 is given with its conserved first and last residue. Fields, in order: clone size, D gene, V gene, J gene, CDR3 DNA, CDR3 protein. The D gene is left open where the match is weak. Not every row has a clone size; where given, it reads once, few, many or a size class.

clone size: NA; D gene: TRBD2; V gene: TRBV20-1; J gene: TRBJ2-7; CDR3 DNA: TGCGGCCTGGGCGCGGGAGCCTCCTACGAGCAGTACTTC; CDR3 protein: CGLGAGASYEQYF
clone size: few; D gene: NA; V gene: TRBV11-1; J gene: TRBJ2-3; CDR3 DNA: TGTGCCAGCAGCTTTTTTAGGGGTCCTAGCACAGATACGCAGTATTTT; CDR3 protein: CASSFFRGPSTDTQYF
clone size: many; D gene: TRBD2; V gene: TRBV25-1; J gene: TRBJ2-7; CDR3 DNA: TGTGCCAGCAGTGATGCAGCTAGCGGCTACGAGCAGTACTTC; CDR3 protein: CASSDAASGYEQYF
clone size: NA; D gene: TRBD1; V gene: TRBV6-1; J gene: TRBJ1-3; CDR3 DNA: TGTGCCAGCAAGACGGACAGGGACAACACCATATATTTT; CDR3 protein: CASKTDRDNTIYF
clone size: few; D gene: NA; V gene: TRBV4-3; J gene: TRBJ2-2; CDR3 DNA: TGCGCCAGCACCCTCCACAATCGACTGGAATACACCGGGGAGCTGTTTTTT; CDR3 protein: CASTLHNRLEYTGELFF
clone size: NA; D gene: TRBD1; V gene: TRBV6-1; J gene: TRBJ1-5; CDR3 DNA: TGTGCCAGCAGTAGAGGACAGGGAGTTGGCAATCAGCCCCAGCATTTT; CDR3 protein: CASSRGQGVGNQPQHF
clone size: many; D gene: NA; V gene: TRBV12-3/TRBV12-4; J gene: TRBJ1-1; CDR3 DNA: TGTGCCAGCAGTTTATCGGCAGGGTATTCTAACACTGAAGCTTTCTTT; CDR3 protein: CASSLSAGYSNTEAFF
clone size: many; D gene: NA; V gene: TRBV7-2; J gene: TRBJ1-2; CDR3 DNA: TGTGCCAGCACCTTACACTCTAACTATGGCTACACCTTC; CDR3 protein: CASTLHSNYGYTF
clone size: many; D gene: NA; V gene: TRBV15; J gene: TRBJ2-7; CDR3 DNA: TGTGCCACCAGCAGAGGTGGGACCTCCTACGAGCAGTACTTC; CDR3 protein: CATSRGGTSYEQYF
clone size: NA; D gene: NA; V gene: TRBV7-8; J gene: TRBJ2-7; CDR3 DNA: TGTGCCAGCAGCTTATTCCCATCGGGCGAGCAGTACTTC; CDR3 protein: CASSLFPSGEQYF
clone size: many; D gene: NA; V gene: TRBV6-2/TRBV6-3; J gene: TRBJ2-7; CDR3 DNA: TGTGCCAGCAGTTCGGACTTAGGATGGCACTTC; CDR3 protein: CASSSDLGWHF
clone size: many; D gene: NA; V gene: TRBV14; J gene: TRBJ2-7; CDR3 DNA: TGTGCCAGCAGCCAAGATCTGAGGTCCTACGAGCAGTACTTC; CDR3 protein: CASSQDLRSYEQYF
clone size: many; D gene: TRBD2; V gene: TRBV12-3/TRBV12-4; J gene: TRBJ2-2; CDR3 DNA: TGTGCCAGCAGGCCGAGGAGACTAGCGATAGGGGAGCTGTTTTTT; CDR3 protein: CASRPRRLAIGELFF
clone size: once; D gene: TRBD2; V gene: TRBV12-3/TRBV12-4; J gene: TRBJ2-7; CDR3 DNA: TGTGCCAGCAGCCGAGGACTAGCGGGAGGAATTGGCGAGCAGTACTTC; CDR3 protein: CASSRGLAGGIGEQYF
clone size: few; D gene: TRBD1; V gene: TRBV19; J gene: TRBJ1-5; CDR3 DNA: TGTGCCAGTAGAGACAGGGGGCGTCAGCCCCAGCATTTT; CDR3 protein: CASRDRGRQPQHF
clone size: few; D gene: NA; V gene: TRBV12-3/TRBV12-4; J gene: TRBJ2-3; CDR3 DNA: TGTGCCAGCAGGGTACAGCTCACAGATACGCAGTATTTT; CDR3 protein: CASRVQLTDTQYF
clone size: NA; D gene: NA; V gene: TRBV12-3/TRBV12-4; J gene: TRBJ2-2; CDR3 DNA: TGTGCCAGCAGATCCTCCGAGGCGGGTCTTAACACCGGGGAGCTGTTTTTT; CDR3 protein: CASRSSEAGLNTGELFF
clone size: many; D gene: NA; V gene: TRBV7-2; J gene: TRBJ2-2; CDR3 DNA: TGTGCCAGCAGCTTATTCGTCCGGACCGGGGAGCTGTTTTTT; CDR3 protein: CASSLFVRTGELFF
clone size: many; D gene: NA; V gene: TRBV6-1; J gene: TRBJ1-1; CDR3 DNA: TGTGCCAGCAACCTGAGGGGGACCACTGAAGCTTTCTTT; CDR3 protein: CASNLRGTTEAFF
clone size: NA; D gene: NA; V gene: TRBV5-1; J gene: TRBJ2-5; CDR3 DNA: TGCGCCAGCAGCTTCGGACAGTGGGAGACCCAGTACTTC; CDR3 protein: CASSFGQWETQYF
clone size: NA; D gene: TRBD2; V gene: TRBV6-1; J gene: TRBJ2-2; CDR3 DNA: TGTGCCAGCAGGCCCTCATATAGCGGGGCGAACACCGGGGAGCTGTTTTTT; CDR3 protein: CASRPSYSGANTGELFF
clone size: few; D gene: NA; V gene: TRBV20-1; J gene: TRBJ2-3; CDR3 DNA: TGCAGTGCTGCCGGCGGGGACTCAGATACGCAGTATTTT; CDR3 protein: CSAAGGDSDTQYF
clone size: many; D gene: NA; V gene: TRBV12-3/TRBV12-4; J gene: TRBJ1-2; CDR3 DNA: TGTGCCAGCAGCCCGACACAGGGAATTAATGGCTACACCTTC; CDR3 protein: CASSPTQGINGYTF
clone size: once; D gene: NA; V gene: TRBV6-1; J gene: TRBJ1-2; CDR3 DNA: TGTGCCAGCAGTGGTCCGGCCAGAGACTATGGCTACACCTTC; CDR3 protein: CASSGPARDYGYTF
clone size: many; D gene: NA; V gene: TRBV30; J gene: TRBJ2-7; CDR3 DNA: TGTGCCTGGAGTGAAGGATTCCACTACGAGCAGTACTTC; CDR3 protein: CAWSEGFHYEQYF
clone size: many; D gene: NA; V gene: TRBV6-1; J gene: TRBJ1-5; CDR3 DNA: TGTGCCAGCAGTGAATGGCGCAATCAGCCCCAGCATTTT; CDR3 protein: CASSEWRNQPQHF
clone size: many; D gene: NA; V gene: TRBV12-3/TRBV12-4; J gene: TRBJ2-5; CDR3 DNA: TGTGCCAGCAACGGGACCCCTTTAGGGGAGACCCAGTACTTC; CDR3 protein: CASNGTPLGETQYF
clone size: many; D gene: TRBD1; V gene: TRBV29-1; J gene: TRBJ2-5; CDR3 DNA: TGCAGCGTTGGACAGGGGGCAGGAGGGACCCAGTACTTC; CDR3 protein: CSVGQGAGGTQYF
clone size: many; D gene: TRBD2; V gene: TRBV7-2; J gene: TRBJ2-7; CDR3 DNA: TGTGCCAGCAGCTTAGGGGCGGGGGGAGGTTACGAGCAGTACTTC; CDR3 protein: CASSLGAGGGYEQYF
clone size: many; D gene: TRBD2; V gene: TRBV6-2/TRBV6-3; J gene: TRBJ2-2; CDR3 DNA: TGTGCCAGCAGTTACGGCCCACTAGCGGGCGTGACGAACACCGGGGAGCTGTTTTTT; CDR3 protein: CASSYGPLAGVTNTGELFF
clone size: many; D gene: NA; V gene: TRBV12-3/TRBV12-4; J gene: TRBJ1-1; CDR3 DNA: TGTGCCAGCAGTCTCGAATCCGGGGTGAGGGCTTTCTTT; CDR3 protein: CASSLESGVRAFF
clone size: many; D gene: NA; V gene: TRBV19; J gene: TRBJ1-2; CDR3 DNA: TGTGCCAGTACGATGGGGGGCGCTGGCTACACCTTC; CDR3 protein: CASTMGGAGYTF
clone size: NA; D gene: NA; V gene: TRBV7-7; J gene: TRBJ1-6; CDR3 DNA: TGTGCTAGCATGAAGGCTGTTCCCCTCCACTTT; CDR3 protein: CASMKAVPLHF
clone size: few; D gene: TRBD2; V gene: TRBV30; J gene: TRBJ2-2; CDR3 DNA: TGTGCCTGGGGAGGCCCCCGGACTAGCGGGAGGAGCGGGGAGCTGTTTTTT; CDR3 protein: CAWGGPRTSGRSGELFF
clone size: many; D gene: NA; V gene: TRBV6-1; J gene: TRBJ1-2; CDR3 DNA: TGTGCCAGCAGTGAAGAGTCGAGGACGGTGCTTTATGGCTACACCTTC; CDR3 protein: CASSEESRTVLYGYTF
clone size: many; D gene: NA; V gene: TRBV7-2; J gene: TRBJ1-5; CDR3 DNA: TGTGCCAGCAGCTCTATAAATCAGCCCCAGCATTTT; CDR3 protein: CASSSINQPQHF
clone size: many; D gene: TRBD1; V gene: TRBV19; J gene: TRBJ1-2; CDR3 DNA: TGTGCCAGTAGTATAAGCCCAGGGGGCTATGGCTACACCTTC; CDR3 protein: CASSISPGGYGYTF
clone size: NA; D gene: TRBD1; V gene: TRBV12-3/TRBV12-4; J gene: TRBJ2-5; CDR3 DNA: TGTGCCAGCAGTGCCCTCCGGGACAGGAGGGACTTC; CDR3 protein: CASSALRDRRDF
clone size: many; D gene: TRBD1; V gene: TRBV20-1; J gene: TRBJ1-1; CDR3 DNA: TGCAGTGCTAAACAGGGGGCGGGGGCGAGAGCTTTCTTT; CDR3 protein: CSAKQGAGARAFF
clone size: many; D gene: NA; V gene: TRBV6-2/TRBV6-3; J gene: TRBJ1-1; CDR3 DNA: TGTGCCAGCACCCCCTTCAGGGGAACTGAAGCTTTCTTT; CDR3 protein: CASTPFRGTEAFF
clone size: many; D gene: NA; V gene: TRBV2; J gene: TRBJ1-2; CDR3 DNA: TGTGCCAGCAGTGCCGACTCCGCCTATGGCTACACCTTC; CDR3 protein: CASSADSAYGYTF
clone size: many; D gene: TRBD1; V gene: TRBV5-5; J gene: TRBJ2-7; CDR3 DNA: TGTGCCAGCCGGGACAGCAACTCCTACGAGCAGTACTTC; CDR3 protein: CASRDSNSYEQYF
clone size: NA; D gene: TRBD1; V gene: TRBV19; J gene: TRBJ2-2; CDR3 DNA: TGTGCCAGTAGCGCCGGACAGGGGGCAACCGGGGAGCTGTTTTTT; CDR3 protein: CASSAGQGATGELFF
clone size: many; D gene: NA; V gene: TRBV11-2; J gene: TRBJ2-7; CDR3 DNA: TGTGCCAGCAGCGCCAACCGGGACCGAACCTACGAGCAGTACTTC; CDR3 protein: CASSANRDRTYEQYF
clone size: many; D gene: NA; V gene: TRBV5-1; J gene: TRBJ1-6; CDR3 DNA: TGCGCCAGCAAAGGCCAAGGGCATAATTCACCCCTCCACTTT; CDR3 protein: CASKGQGHNSPLHF